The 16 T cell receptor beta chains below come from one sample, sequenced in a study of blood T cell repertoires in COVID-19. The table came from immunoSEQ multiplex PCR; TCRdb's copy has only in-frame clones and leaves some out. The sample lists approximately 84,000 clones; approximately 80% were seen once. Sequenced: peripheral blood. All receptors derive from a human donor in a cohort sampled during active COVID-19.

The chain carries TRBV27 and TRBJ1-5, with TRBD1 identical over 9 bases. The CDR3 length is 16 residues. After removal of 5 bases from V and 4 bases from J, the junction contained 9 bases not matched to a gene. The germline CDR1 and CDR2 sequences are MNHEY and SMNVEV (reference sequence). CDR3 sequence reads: CASSPRTGAWNQPQHF. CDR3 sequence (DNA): TGTGCCAGCAGTCCCCGGACAGGGGCGTGGAATCAGCCCCAGCATTTT.

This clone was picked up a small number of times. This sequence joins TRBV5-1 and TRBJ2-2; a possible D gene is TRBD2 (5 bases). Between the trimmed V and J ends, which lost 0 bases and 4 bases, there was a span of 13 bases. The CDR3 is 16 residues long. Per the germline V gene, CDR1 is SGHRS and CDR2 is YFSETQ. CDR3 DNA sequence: TGCGCCAGCAGCTTGGCCCGGGGATGGATCACCGGGGAGCTGTTTTTT. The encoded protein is CASSLARGWITGELFF.

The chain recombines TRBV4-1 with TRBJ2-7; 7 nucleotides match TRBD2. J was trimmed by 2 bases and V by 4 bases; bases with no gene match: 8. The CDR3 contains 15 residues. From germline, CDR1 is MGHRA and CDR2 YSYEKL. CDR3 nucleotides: TGCGCCAGCAGCCCTTTAGCGGGCGTGACCTACGAGCAGTACTTC. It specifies CASSPLAGVTYEQYF.

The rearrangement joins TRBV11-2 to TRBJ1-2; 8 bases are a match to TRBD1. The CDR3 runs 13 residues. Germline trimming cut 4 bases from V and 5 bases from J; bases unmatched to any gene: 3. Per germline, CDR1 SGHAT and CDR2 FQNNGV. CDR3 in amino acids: CASSSRQGYGYTF. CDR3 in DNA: TGTGCCAGCAGCTCCAGACAGGGGTATGGCTACACCTTC.

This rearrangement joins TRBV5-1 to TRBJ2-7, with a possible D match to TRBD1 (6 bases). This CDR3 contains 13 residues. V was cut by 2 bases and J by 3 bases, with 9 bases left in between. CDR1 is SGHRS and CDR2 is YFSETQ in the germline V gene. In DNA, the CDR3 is TGCGCCAGCAGCTTTGAGGGGGACTACGAGCAGTACTTC. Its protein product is CASSFEGDYEQYF.

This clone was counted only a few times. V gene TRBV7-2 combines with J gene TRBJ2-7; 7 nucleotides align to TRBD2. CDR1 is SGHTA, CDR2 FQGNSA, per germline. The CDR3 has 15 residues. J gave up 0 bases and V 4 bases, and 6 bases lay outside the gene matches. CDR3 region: CASSSRAGRSYEQYF. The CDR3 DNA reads TGTGCCAGCAGCTCCCGAGCGGGACGCTCCTACGAGCAGTACTTC.

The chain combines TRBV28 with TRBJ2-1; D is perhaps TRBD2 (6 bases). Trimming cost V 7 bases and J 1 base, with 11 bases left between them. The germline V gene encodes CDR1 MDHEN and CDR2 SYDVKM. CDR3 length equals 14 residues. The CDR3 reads CASTQRVSYNEQFF. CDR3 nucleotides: TGTGCCAGCACCCAGCGGGTTTCCTACAATGAGCAGTTCTTC.

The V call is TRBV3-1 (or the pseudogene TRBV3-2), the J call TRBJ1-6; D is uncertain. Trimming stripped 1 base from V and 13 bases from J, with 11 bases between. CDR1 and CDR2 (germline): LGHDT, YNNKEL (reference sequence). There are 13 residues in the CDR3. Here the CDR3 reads CASSQGTRTPLHF. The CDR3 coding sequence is TGTGCCAGCAGCCAAGGAACGAGGACTCCCCTCCACTTT.

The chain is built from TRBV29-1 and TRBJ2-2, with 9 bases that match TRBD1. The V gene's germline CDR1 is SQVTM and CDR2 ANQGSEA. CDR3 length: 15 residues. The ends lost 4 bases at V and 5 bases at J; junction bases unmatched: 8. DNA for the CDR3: TGCAGCGTTGTGAGAGGGACAGGGAGGACCGGGGAGCTGTTTTTT. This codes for CSVVRGTGRTGELFF.

The CDR3: CAGGDRVNYGYTF. In DNA, the CDR3 is TGTGCCGGGGGAGACAGGGTAAACTATGGCTACACCTTC. The chain has TRBV2 and TRBJ1-2; 7 bases match TRBD1. V shed 11 bases, J shed 2 bases, and the junction held 8 bases outside the gene matches. The CDR3 is 13 residues long. Germline CDR1 SNHLY, CDR2 FYNNEI.

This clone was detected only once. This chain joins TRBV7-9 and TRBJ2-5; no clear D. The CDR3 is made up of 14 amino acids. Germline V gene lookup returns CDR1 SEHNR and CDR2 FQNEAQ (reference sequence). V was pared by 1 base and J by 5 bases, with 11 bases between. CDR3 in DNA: TGTGCCAGCAGCTTAGGCGCCGGAGCGGAGACCCAGTACTTC. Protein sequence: CASSLGAGAETQYF.

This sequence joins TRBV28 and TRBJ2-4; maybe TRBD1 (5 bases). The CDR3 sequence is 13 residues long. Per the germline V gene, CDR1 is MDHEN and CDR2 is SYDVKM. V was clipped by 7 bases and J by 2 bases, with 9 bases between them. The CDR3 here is CASIGHSKNIQYF. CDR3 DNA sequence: TGTGCCAGCATTGGACACTCCAAAAACATTCAGTACTTC. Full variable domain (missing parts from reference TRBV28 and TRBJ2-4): DVKVTQSSRYLVKRTGEKVFLECVQDMDHENMFWYRQDPGLGLRLIYFSYDVKMKEKGDIPEGYSVSREKKERFSLILESASTNQTSMYLCASIGHSKNIQYFGAGTRLSVL.

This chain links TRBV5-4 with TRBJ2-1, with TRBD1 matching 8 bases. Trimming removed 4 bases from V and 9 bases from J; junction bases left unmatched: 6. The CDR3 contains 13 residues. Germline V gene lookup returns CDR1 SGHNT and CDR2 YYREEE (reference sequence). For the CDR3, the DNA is TGTGCCAGCAGCCCCAAGGACAGGGTTGAGCAGTTCTTC. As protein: CASSPKDRVEQFF. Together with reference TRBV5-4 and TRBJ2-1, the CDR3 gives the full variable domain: ETGVTQSPTHLIKTRGQQVTLRCSSQSGHNTVSWYQQALGQGPQFIFQYYREEENGRGNFPPRFSGLQFPNYSSELNVNALELDDSALYLCASSPKDRVEQFFGPGTRLTVL.

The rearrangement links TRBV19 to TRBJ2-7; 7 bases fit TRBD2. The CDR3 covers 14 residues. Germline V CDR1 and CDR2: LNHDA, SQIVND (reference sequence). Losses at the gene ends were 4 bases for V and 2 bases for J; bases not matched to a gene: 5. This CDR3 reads CASSTREFPYEQYF. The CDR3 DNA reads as TGTGCCAGTAGTACGCGGGAGTTCCCCTACGAGCAGTACTTC. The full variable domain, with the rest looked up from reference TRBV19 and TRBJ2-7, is DGGITQSPKYLFRKEGQNVTLSCEQNLNHDAMYWYRQDPGQGLRLIYYSQIVNDFQKGDIAEGYSVSREKKESFPLTVTSAQKNPTAFYLCASSTREFPYEQYFGPGTRLTVT.

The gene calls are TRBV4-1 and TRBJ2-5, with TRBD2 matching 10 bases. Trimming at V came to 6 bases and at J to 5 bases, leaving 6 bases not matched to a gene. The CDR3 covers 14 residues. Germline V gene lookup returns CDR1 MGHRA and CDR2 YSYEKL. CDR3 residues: CASSEGTSEETQYF. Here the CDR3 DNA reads TGCGCCAGCAGTGAAGGGACTAGCGAGGAGACCCAGTACTTC.

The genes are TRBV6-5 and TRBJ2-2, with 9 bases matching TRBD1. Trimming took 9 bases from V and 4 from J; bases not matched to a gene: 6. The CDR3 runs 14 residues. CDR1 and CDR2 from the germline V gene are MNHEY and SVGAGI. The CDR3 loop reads CASQRQGGTGELFF. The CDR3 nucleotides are TGTGCCAGTCAGAGACAGGGGGGCACCGGGGAGCTGTTTTTT.